This TCR beta chain came from a study of CD8 T cells in ankylosing spondylitis. TCRdb reanalysed the 5' RACE reads using MiXCR and keeps one entry per CDR3 protein. The sample has 250,000 to 400,000 distinct CDR3 sequences, 11% seen once. After removal of 6 bases from V and 6 bases from J, the junction contained 7 bases not matched to a gene. The CDR3 length is 13 residues. Germline V lookup: CDR1 MNHNS, CDR2 SASEGT. This clonotype was observed at least ten times. Sequenced input: blood, either unsorted or a sorted T cell fraction (not recorded which). The J gene is TRBJ1-2, the V gene TRBV6-1; 7 bases line up with TRBD1. This TCR was recovered from a female donor with ankylosing spondylitis or in good health (not recorded which). The CDR3 spells CASRRQGGDGYTF. The CDR3 DNA reads as TGTGCCAGCAGAAGACAGGGAGGCGATGGCTACACCTTC.